This TCR beta chain was sequenced in a study of CD8 T cells in ankylosing spondylitis. Study-level results: Disease-linked clones reportedly concentrated significantly in matched ankylosing spondylitis synovial fluid. Made up of about eight highly homologous variants, a TCR beta motif appeared characteristic of ankylosing spondylitis blood.

Trimming removed 4 bases at V and 3 bases at J, with 13 bases between. In germline, CDR1 is SEHNR, CDR2 FQNEAQ (reference sequence). This CDR3 region has 14 residues. Points on this clonotype: Its antigen is still unknown.

The TCR beta libraries were generated through quantitative 5'-RACE incorporating molecular barcodes. TCRdb passed the 5' RACE reads through MiXCR, listing each CDR3 protein once. The table lists fewer than 500,000 distinct CDR3 sequences, approximately 20% of them singletons. The rearrangement joins TRBV7-9 to TRBJ2-7; possibly TRBD2 for D (5 bases). The sequence was obtained from a male donor with ankylosing spondylitis. Sequences were obtained from blood, either unsorted or a sorted T cell fraction (not recorded which). The CDR3 reads CASSSVSGNYEQYF. The CDR3 region has the DNA TGTGCCAGCAGCTCGGTCTCCGGGAACTACGAGCAGTACTTC.